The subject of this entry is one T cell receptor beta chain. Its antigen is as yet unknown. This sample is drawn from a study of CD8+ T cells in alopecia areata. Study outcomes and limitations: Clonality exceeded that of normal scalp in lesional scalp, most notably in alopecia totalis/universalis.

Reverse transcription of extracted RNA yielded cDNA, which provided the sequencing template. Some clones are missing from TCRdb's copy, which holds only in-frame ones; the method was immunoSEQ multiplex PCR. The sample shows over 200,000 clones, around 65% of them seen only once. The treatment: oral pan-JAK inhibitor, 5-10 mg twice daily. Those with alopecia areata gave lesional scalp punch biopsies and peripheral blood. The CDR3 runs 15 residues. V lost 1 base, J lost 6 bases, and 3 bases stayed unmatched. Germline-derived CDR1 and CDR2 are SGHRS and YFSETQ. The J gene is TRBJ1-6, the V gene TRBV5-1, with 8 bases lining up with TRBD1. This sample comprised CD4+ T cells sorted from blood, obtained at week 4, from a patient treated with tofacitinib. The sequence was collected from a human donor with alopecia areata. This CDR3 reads CASSLQQGVNSPLHF. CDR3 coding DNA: TGCGCCAGCAGCTTGCAACAGGGGGTTAATTCACCCCTCCACTTT.